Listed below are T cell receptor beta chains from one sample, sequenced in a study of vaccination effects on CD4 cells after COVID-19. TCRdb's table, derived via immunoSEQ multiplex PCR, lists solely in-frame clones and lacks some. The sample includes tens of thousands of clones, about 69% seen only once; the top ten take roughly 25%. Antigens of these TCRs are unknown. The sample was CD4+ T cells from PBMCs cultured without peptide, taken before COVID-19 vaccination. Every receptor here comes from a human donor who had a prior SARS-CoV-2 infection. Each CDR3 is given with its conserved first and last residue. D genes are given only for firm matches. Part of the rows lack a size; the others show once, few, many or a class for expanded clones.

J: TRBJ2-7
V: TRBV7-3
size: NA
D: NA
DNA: TGTGCCAGCAGCTTAGGCTTAGCGTACGAGCAGTACTTC
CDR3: CASSLGLAYEQYF

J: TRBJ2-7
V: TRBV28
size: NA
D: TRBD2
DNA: TGTGCCAGCAGCGATCCTTTAGCGGGAGGCCCCTACGAGCAGTACTTC
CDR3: CASSDPLAGGPYEQYF

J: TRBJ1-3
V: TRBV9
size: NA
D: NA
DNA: TGTGCCAGCAGCGTAGCTAGCGGATTCTCTGGAAACACCATATATTTT
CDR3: CASSVASGFSGNTIYF

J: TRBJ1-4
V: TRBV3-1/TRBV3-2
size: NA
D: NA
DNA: TGTGCCAGCACCGACAGTACTAATGAAAAACTGTTTTTT
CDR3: CASTDSTNEKLFF

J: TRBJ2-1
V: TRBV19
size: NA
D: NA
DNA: TGTGCCAGTAGCCGTATAGTTATCTTGAGGGTTATCTCCTACAATGAGCAGTTCTTC
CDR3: CASSRIVILRVISYNEQFF

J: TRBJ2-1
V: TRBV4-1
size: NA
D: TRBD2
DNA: TGCGCCAGCAGCCAATGGAGCGGGGGAAGTGATGAGCAGTTCTTC
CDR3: CASSQWSGGSDEQFF

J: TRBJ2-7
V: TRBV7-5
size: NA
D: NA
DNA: TGTGCCAGAACTCCCTCTTACGAGCAGTACTTC
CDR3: CARTPSYEQYF

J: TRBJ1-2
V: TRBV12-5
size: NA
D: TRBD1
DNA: TGTGCTAGTGGGGGAGGGGGCGTCTATGGCTACACCTTC
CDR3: CASGGGGVYGYTF

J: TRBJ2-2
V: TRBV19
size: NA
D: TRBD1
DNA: TGTGCCAGTAGTAAATTGACAGGGGGTGCCGGGGAGCTGTTTTTT
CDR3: CASSKLTGGAGELFF

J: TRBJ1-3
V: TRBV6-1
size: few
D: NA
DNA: TGTGCCAGCAGTGAAGCGAGGGTAGGCACCATATATTTT
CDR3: CASSEARVGTIYF

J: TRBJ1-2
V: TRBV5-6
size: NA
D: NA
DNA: TGTGCCAGCAGCTTGGGAGGGGTTAACTATGGCTACACCTTC
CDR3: CASSLGGVNYGYTF

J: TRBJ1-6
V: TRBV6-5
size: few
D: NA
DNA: TGTGCCAGCAGTTACTCAAATTCACCCCTCCACTTT
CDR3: CASSYSNSPLHF

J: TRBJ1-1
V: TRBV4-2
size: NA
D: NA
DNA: TGTGCCAGCAGCCAAGTGTCTTTGGGGATGAACACTGAAGCTTTCTTT
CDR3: CASSQVSLGMNTEAFF

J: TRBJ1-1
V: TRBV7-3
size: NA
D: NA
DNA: TGTGCCAGCAGCCCCGAGGGACCACCTGAAAACACTGAAGCTTTCTTT
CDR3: CASSPEGPPENTEAFF

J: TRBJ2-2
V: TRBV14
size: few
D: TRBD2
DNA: TGTGCCCCCAGGACTAGCCCGACCGGGGAGCTGTTTTTT
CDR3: CAPRTSPTGELFF

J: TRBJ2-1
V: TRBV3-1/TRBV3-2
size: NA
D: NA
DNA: TGTGCCAGCAGCCAGGTCACCGGGACTCCAAACAATGAGCAGTTCTTC
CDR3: CASSQVTGTPNNEQFF

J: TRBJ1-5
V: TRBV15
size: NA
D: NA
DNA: TGTGCCACCAGCAGACTGACGGATGATCAGCCCCAGCATTTT
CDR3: CATSRLTDDQPQHF

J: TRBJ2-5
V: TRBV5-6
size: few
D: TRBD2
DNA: TGTGCCAGCAGCTTGTACGGGAGGCTAGCGGGGGAAGAGACCCAGTACTTC
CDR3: CASSLYGRLAGEETQYF

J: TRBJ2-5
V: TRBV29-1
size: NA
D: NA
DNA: TGCAGCGTTCAGGGCCAGGGACAAGAGACCCAGTACTTC
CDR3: CSVQGQGQETQYF

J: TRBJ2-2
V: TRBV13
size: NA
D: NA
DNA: TGTGCCAGCAGCTTAGGACCCACCGGGGAGCTGTTTTTT
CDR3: CASSLGPTGELFF

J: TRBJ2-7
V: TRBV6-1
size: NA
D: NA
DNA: TGTGCCAGCAGTGACCAAGGAGCACGGATTGGGGACGAGCAGTACTTC
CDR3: CASSDQGARIGDEQYF

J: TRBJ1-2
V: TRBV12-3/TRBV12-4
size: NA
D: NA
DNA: TGTGCCAGCGTACCCTGGGGGGGAGGAGGCTACACCTTC
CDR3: CASVPWGGGGYTF

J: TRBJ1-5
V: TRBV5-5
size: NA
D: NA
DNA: TGTGCCAGCAGCTTGGGCCCAGGGTCAAGCAATCAGCCCCAGCATTTT
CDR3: CASSLGPGSSNQPQHF

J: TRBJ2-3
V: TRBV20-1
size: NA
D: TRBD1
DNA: TGCAGTGTGCCAGGGGGAGATACGCAGTATTTT
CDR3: CSVPGGDTQYF

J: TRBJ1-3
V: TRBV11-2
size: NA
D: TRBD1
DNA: TGTGCCAGCAGCTTAACCCCAGGGGGGGAAAACACCATATATTTT
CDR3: CASSLTPGGENTIYF

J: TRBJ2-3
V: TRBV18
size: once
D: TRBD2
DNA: TGTGCCAGCTCACCCCGGACTAGCGGGGGGCTCACAGATACGCAGTATTTT
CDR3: CASSPRTSGGLTDTQYF

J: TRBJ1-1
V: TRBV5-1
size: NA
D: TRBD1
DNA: TGCGCCAGCAGCGAGGGGGCGCGGGGCACTGAAGCTTTCTTT
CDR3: CASSEGARGTEAFF

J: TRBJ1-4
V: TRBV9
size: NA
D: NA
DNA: TGTGCCAGCAGCGTAGGGGCCTCGGGGGGCGGAGGAGAAAAACTGTTTTTT
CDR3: CASSVGASGGGGEKLFF

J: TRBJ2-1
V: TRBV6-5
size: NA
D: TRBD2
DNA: TGTGCCAGCAGTTACGGGCGGGGGATATACAATGAGCAGTTCTTC
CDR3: CASSYGRGIYNEQFF

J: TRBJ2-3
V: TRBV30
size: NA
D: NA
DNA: TGTGCCTGGAGTGTTCGGACGAGTAACACAGATACGCAGTATTTT
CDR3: CAWSVRTSNTDTQYF

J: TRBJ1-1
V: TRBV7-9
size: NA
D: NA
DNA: TGTGCCAGCAGCCCTGGGGGAGTAAGGCGGGAAAACACTGAAGCTTTCTTT
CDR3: CASSPGGVRRENTEAFF

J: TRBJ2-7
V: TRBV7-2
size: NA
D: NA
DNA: TGTGCCAGCAGCTTAAACTACGAGCAGTACTTC
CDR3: CASSLNYEQYF

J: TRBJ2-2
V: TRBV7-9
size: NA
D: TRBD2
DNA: TGTGCCAGCAGCCTTAGCGGGGGACACACCGGGGAGCTGTTTTTT
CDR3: CASSLSGGHTGELFF

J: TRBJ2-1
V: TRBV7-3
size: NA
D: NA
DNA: TGTGCCAGCAGCCCAGGGCGGGCCAACAATGAGCAGTTCTTC
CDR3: CASSPGRANNEQFF

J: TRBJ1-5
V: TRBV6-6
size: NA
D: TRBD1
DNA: TGTGCCAGCAGGTCCCCAGGGGGTCAGCCCCAGCATTTT
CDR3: CASRSPGGQPQHF

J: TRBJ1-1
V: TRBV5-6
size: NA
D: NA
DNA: TGTGCCAGCAGCTTGTTTCCCCAGGCGGGTGAAGCTTTCTTT
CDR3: CASSLFPQAGEAFF

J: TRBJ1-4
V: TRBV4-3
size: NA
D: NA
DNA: TGCGCCAGCAGCCAAGGGTCGGCGAACAATAATGAAAAACTGTTTTTT
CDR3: CASSQGSANNNEKLFF

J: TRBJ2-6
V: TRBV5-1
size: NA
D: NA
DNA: TGCGCCAGCAGCTTAGCCCGCTCTGGGGCCAACGTCCTGACTTTC
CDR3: CASSLARSGANVLTF

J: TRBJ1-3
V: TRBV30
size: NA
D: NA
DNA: TGTGCCTGGAGTTCAGGGGCTGGAAACACCATATATTTT
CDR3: CAWSSGAGNTIYF

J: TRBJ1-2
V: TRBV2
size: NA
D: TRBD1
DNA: TGTGCCAGCAGTGAAGCGCTGGGACAGGGGACTAATCACTATGGCTACACCTTC
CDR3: CASSEALGQGTNHYGYTF

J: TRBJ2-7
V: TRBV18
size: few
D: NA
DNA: TGTGCCAGCTCAGAGAGCCTGATGGACTACGAGCAGTACTTC
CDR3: CASSESLMDYEQYF

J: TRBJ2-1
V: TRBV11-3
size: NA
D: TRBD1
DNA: TGTGCCAGCAGTTACAGGGGGCTTCAATCCTACAATGAGCAGTTCTTC
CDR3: CASSYRGLQSYNEQFF

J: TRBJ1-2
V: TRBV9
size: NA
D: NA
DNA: TGTGCCAGCAGCCCCGAGGAAGTTGGGGGTGGCTACACCTTC
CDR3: CASSPEEVGGGYTF

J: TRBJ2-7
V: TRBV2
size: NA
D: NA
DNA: TGTGCCAGCCACGAGGCGGACTATTACGAGCAGTACTTC
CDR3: CASHEADYYEQYF

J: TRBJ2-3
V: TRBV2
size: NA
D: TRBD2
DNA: TGTGCCAGCAGTCTCACTATAACTAGCGGGGTGCGAGATACGCAGTATTTT
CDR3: CASSLTITSGVRDTQYF

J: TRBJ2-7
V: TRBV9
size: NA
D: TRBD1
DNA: TGTGCCAGCAGCGGCGGGACAGGGCCCTACGAGCAGTACTTC
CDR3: CASSGGTGPYEQYF

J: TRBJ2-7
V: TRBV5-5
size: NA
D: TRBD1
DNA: TGTGCCAGCAGGGGGCCGGGACAGGGTTCCTACGAGCAGTACTTC
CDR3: CASRGPGQGSYEQYF

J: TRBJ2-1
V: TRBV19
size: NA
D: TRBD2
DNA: TGTGCCAGTAGTATAAGGACTAGCGGATGGGAGCAGTTCTTC
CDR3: CASSIRTSGWEQFF

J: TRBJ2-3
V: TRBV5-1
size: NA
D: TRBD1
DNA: TGCGCCAGCAGCCGGGGGACAGGCGGAATTGCGGATACGCAGTATTTT
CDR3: CASSRGTGGIADTQYF

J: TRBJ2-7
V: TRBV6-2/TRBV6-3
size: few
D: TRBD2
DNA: TGTGCCAGCAGTTACGGGACTAGCGGTTACGAGCAGTACTTC
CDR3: CASSYGTSGYEQYF

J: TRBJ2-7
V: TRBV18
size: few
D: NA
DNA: TGTGCCAGCTCACCCGGGACGGTGATCTACGAGCAGTACTTC
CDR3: CASSPGTVIYEQYF

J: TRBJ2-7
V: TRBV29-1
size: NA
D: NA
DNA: TGCAGCGTCTCGATGACCCTCTCCTACGAGCAGTACTTC
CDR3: CSVSMTLSYEQYF

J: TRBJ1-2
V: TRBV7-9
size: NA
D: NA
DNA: TGTGCCAGCAGCTTGGGATTTGACGGGCCTGGCTACACCTTC
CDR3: CASSLGFDGPGYTF

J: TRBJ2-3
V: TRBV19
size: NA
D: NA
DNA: TGTGCCAGTAGGGGTTCGGGAGTCGGTACTACGCAGTATTTT
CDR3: CASRGSGVGTTQYF

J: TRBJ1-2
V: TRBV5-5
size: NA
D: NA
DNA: TGTGCCAGCAGCTTGGGGGGCACCGACTATGGCTACACCTTC
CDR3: CASSLGGTDYGYTF